One TCR beta chain is described in this entry. The antigen is not known. Positively selected for CCR7, the CD45RO-negative cells used as naive CD8 cells excluded terminally differentiated effector memory CD45RA+ cells. These data are taken from a study of shared clonotypes between healthy human individuals. Study conclusions and caveats: The four-donor shared clonotypes exceeded non-shared clonotypes in generation probability, with non-shared ones scoring lower.

The CDR3 contains 14 residues. V lost 5 bases and J lost 3, with 14 bases in between. CDR1 SGHVS and CDR2 FQNEAQ come from the germline V gene. Sequencing used immunoSEQ multiplex PCR; TCRdb keeps in-frame clones, though not all of them. The repertoire holds approximately 590,000 clones, with just under 97% as singletons. This receptor was identified in a young woman in good health. This chain uses TRBV7-8 with TRBJ2-7; D perhaps matches TRBD1 (7 bases). Sequences were obtained from naive CD8+ T cells sorted from blood. The CDR3 protein is CASSARDRHYEQYF. Here the CDR3 DNA reads TGTGCCAGCAGCGCGCGGGACAGACACTACGAGCAGTACTTC.